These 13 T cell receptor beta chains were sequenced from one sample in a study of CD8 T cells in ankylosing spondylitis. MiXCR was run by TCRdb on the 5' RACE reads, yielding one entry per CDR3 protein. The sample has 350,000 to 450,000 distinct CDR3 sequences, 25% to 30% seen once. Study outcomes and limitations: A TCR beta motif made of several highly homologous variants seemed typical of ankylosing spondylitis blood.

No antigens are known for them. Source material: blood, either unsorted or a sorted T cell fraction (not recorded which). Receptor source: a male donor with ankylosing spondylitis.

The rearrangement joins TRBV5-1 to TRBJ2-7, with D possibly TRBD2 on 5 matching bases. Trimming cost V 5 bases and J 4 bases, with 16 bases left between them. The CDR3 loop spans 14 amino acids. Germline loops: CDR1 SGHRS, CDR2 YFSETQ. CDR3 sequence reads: CASREILASYEQYF. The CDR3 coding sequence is TGCGCCAGCAGGGAGATTCTAGCTTCGTACGAGCAGTACTTC. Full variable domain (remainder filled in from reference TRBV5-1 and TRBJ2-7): KAGVTQTPRYLIKTRGQQVTLSCSPISGHRSVSWYQQTPGQGLQFLFEYFSETQRNKGNFPGRFSGRQFSNSRSEMNVSTLELGDSALYLCASREILASYEQYFGPGTRLTVT.

The CDR3 region is CASRYSSGNNNEQFF. The CDR3 DNA is TGTGCCAGCAGGTATTCTAGCGGCAATAACAATGAGCAGTTCTTC. The chain uses TRBV2 and TRBJ2-1, with TRBD2 identical over 7 bases. This CDR3 spans 15 amino acids. The V and J ends lost 6 bases and 5 bases, in that order; junction bases with no gene match: 10. Germline CDR1 is SNHLY and CDR2 is FYNNEI.

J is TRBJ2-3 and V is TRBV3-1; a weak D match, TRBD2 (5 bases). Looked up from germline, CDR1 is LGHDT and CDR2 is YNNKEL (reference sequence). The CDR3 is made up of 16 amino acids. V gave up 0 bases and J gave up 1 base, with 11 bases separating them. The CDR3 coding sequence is TGTGCCAGCAGCCAAGATCGGGGTTTTCGCACAGATACGCAGTATTTT. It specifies CASSQDRGFRTDTQYF.

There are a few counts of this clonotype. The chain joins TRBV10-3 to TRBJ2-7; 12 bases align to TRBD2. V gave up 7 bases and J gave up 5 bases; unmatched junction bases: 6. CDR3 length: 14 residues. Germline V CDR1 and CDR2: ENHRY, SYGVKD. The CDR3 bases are TGTGCCATCAAGCCGGGACTAGCGGGCAACGAGCAGTACTTC. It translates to CAIKPGLAGNEQYF.

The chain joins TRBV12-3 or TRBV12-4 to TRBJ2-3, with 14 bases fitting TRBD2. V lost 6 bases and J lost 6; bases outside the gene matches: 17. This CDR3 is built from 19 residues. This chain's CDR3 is CASSFRPTGTSGSGDTQYF. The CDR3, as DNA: TGTGCCAGCAGCTTTCGGCCAACAGGGACTAGCGGGAGTGGTGATACGCAGTATTTT.

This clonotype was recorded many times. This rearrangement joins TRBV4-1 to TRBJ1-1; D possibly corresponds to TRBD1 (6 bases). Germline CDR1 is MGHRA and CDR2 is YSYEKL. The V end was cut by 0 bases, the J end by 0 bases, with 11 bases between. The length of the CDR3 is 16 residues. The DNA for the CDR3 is TGCGCCAGCAGCCAAGAACCGGGACACTTGAACACTGAAGCTTTCTTT. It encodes CASSQEPGHLNTEAFF.

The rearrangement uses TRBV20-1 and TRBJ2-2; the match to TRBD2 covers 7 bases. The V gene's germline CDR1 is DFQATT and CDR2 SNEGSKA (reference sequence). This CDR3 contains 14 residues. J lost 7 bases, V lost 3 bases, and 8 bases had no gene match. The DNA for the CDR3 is TGCAGTGCTAGCGGGCCGGGGGGTCGCGGGGAGCTGTTTTTT. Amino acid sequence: CSASGPGGRGELFF.

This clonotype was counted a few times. The CDR3 protein is CSASDGKNTDTQYF. The CDR3 DNA follows: TGCAGTGCTAGCGACGGGAAGAACACAGATACGCAGTATTTT. V gene TRBV20-1 combines with J gene TRBJ2-3; maybe TRBD2 (5 bases). The V end was cut by 3 bases, the J end by 2 bases, with 12 bases between. Germline V gene data show CDR1 as DFQATT and CDR2 as SNEGSKA (reference sequence). This CDR3 is 14 amino acids long.

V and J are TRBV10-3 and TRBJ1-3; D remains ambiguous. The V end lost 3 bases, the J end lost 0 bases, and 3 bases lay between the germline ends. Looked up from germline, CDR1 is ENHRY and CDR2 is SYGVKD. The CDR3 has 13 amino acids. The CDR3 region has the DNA TGTGCCATCAGTGACAGCTCTGGAAACACCATATATTTT. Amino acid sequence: CAISDSSGNTIYF.

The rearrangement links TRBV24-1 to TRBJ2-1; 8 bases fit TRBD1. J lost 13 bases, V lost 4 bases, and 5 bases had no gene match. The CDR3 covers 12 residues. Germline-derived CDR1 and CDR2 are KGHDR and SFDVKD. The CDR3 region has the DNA TGTGCCACCAGTGAGTACGACAGGGGACAGTTCTTC. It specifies CATSEYDRGQFF.

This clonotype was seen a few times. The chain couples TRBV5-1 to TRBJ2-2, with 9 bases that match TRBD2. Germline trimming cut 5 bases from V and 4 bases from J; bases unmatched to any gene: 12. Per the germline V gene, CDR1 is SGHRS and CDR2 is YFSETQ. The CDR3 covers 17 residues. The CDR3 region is CASRRIAGARATGELFF. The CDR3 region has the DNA TGCGCCAGCAGAAGGATAGCGGGAGCGCGGGCCACCGGGGAGCTGTTTTTT.

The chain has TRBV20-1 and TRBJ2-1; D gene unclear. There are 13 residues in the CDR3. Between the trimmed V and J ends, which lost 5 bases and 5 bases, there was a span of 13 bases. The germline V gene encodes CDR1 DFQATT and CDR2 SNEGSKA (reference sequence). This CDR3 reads CSAQYPPHNEQFF. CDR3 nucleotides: TGCAGTGCTCAATACCCTCCCCACAATGAGCAGTTCTTC.

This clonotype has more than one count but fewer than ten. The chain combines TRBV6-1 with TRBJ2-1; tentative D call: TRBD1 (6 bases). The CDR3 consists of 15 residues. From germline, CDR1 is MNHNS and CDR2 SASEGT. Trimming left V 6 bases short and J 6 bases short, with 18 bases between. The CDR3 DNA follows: TGTGCCAGCAGCCGACTATTAGGGGGTCCCAATGAGCAGTTCTTC. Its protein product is CASSRLLGGPNEQFF.